The T cell receptor beta chain under discussion was sequenced for a study of beta chain features in type 1 diabetes. The overall study: Age, gender, cell numbers and subset yield matched between patients and controls. Study outcomes and limitations: High-TCR-expressing cells could be over-represented by cDNA sequencing. Shorter TCRB CDR3s, moderately but significantly so, were found in Type 1 diabetes patients in all four CD4+ subsets.

The whole isolated RNA underwent reverse transcription, so sequencing captured expressed TCRB transcripts. Produced via immunoSEQ multiplex PCR; TCRdb's table is partial and in-frame only. The table records 300,000 to 350,000 clones, approximately 13% of them present only once. V lost 7 bases and J lost 5, with 14 bases in between. From germline, CDR1 is GTSNPN and CDR2 SVGIG (reference sequence). The CDR3 totals 12 residues. In the case of this clone: What it recognizes is unknown.

Sequenced input: naive CD4+ T cells from blood. The TCR sequence derives from a woman under 30 with type 1 diabetes. The V call is TRBV30, the J call TRBJ1-2; D perhaps matches TRBD1 (5 bases). The CDR3 DNA is TGTGCCTCTAAAGGGGCAAGGTATGGCTACACCTTC. The encoded protein is CASKGARYGYTF.